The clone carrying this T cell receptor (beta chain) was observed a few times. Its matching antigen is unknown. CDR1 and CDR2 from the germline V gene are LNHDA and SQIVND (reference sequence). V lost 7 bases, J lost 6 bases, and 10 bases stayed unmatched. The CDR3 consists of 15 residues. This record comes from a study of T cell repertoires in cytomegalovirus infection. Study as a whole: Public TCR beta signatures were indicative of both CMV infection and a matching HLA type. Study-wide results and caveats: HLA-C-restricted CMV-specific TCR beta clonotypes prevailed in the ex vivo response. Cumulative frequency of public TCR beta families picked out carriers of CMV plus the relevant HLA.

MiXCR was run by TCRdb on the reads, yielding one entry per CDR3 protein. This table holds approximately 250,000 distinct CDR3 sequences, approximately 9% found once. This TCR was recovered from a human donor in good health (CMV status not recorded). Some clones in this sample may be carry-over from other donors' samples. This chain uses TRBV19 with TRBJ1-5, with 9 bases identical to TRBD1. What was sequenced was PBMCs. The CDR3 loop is CASTTPGQGGQPQHF. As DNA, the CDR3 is TGTGCCAGTACCACCCCGGGACAGGGAGGTCAGCCCCAGCATTTT.